These 5 T cell receptor beta chains originate from one sample sequenced in a study of blood T cell repertoires in COVID-19. Sequencing was performed with immunoSEQ multiplex PCR; in TCRdb, only in-frame clones are kept and a portion is missing. In the table there are roughly 120,000 clones, 70% to 90% of which are singletons. Source material: peripheral blood. These TCRs come from a young man with acute or convalescent COVID-19.

This chain links TRBV6-5 with TRBJ2-7; possible D gene TRBD1, 5 bases. Germline V gene lookup returns CDR1 MNHEY and CDR2 SVGAGI. The CDR3 length is 12 residues. V lost 6 bases, J lost 3 bases, and 9 bases lay in between. The CDR3 DNA reads TGTGCCAGCAGGTATGACAGCTACGAGCAGTACTTC. Amino acid sequence: CASRYDSYEQYF.

This chain joins TRBV5-1 and TRBJ1-2; D is uncertain. This CDR3 contains 15 residues. Trimming shortened V by 0 bases and J by 0 bases, and 9 bases separated the two germline ends. The germline gives CDR1 SGHRS, CDR2 YFSETQ. CDR3 in DNA: TGCGCCAGCAGCTTGGCCTCGGGTACTAACTATGGCTACACCTTC. Residues: CASSLASGTNYGYTF.

This clone has only one observation. The chain combines TRBV29-1 with TRBJ2-3; D remains ambiguous. Germline values: CDR1 SQVTM, CDR2 ANQGSEA. V lost 3 bases and J 4 bases, leaving 5 bases between the germline ends. There are 11 residues in the CDR3. The CDR3 nucleotides are TGCAGCGTTGACAGTGCAGATACGCAGTATTTT. Protein: CSVDSADTQYF.

V usage is TRBV7-2 and J usage is TRBJ2-3; 10 positions match TRBD2. CDR3 length equals 15 residues. J was trimmed by 3 bases and V by 7 bases; bases with no gene match: 7. Germline loops: CDR1 SGHTA, CDR2 FQGNSA. The CDR3 DNA reads as TGTGCCAGCACCCCGAAGCGGGGGGGAACAGATACGCAGTATTTT. As protein: CASTPKRGGTDTQYF.

The V gene is TRBV5-8, the J gene TRBJ2-4; 7 bases agree with TRBD1. The CDR3 loop spans 13 amino acids. V lost 6 bases and J lost 6; bases outside the gene matches: 6. CDR1 and CDR2 from the germline V gene are SGHTS and YDEGEE. The CDR3 DNA follows: TGTGCCAGCACGGGACAGAGGGGAAACATTCAGTACTTC. Translating gives CASTGQRGNIQYF. Full variable domain (outside the CDR3, taken from reference TRBV5-8 and TRBJ2-4): EAGVTQSPTHLIKTRGQQATLRCSPISGHTSVYWYQQALGLGLQFLLWYDEGEERNRGNFPPRFSGRQFPNYSSELNVNALELEDSALYLCASTGQRGNIQYFGAGTRLSVL.